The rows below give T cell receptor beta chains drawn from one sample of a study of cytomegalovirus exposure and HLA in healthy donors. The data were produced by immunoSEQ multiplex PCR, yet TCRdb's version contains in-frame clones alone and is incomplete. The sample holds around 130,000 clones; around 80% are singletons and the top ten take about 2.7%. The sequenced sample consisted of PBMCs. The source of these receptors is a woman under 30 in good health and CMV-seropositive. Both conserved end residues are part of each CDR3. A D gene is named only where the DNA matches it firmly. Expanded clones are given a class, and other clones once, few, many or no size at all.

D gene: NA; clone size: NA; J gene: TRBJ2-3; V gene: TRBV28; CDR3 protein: CASSRQDTQYF; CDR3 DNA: TGTGCCAGCAGTCGACAGGATACGCAGTATTTT
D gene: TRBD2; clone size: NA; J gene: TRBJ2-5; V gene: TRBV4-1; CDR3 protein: CASSQALAGGETQYF; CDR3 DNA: TGCGCCAGCAGCCAAGCACTAGCGGGCGGAGAGACCCAGTACTTC
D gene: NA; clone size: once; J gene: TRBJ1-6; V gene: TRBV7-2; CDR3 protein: CASSAEVRVSPLHF; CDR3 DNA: TGTGCCAGCAGCGCAGAGGTCCGGGTTTCACCCCTCCACTTT
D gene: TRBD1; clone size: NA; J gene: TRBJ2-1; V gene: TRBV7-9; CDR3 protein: CASSPAGQGSNEQFF; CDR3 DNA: TGTGCCAGCAGCCCAGCGGGACAGGGGTCCAATGAGCAGTTCTTC
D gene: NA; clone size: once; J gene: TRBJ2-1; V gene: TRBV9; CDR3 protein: CASAQGRYRDEQFF; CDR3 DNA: TGTGCCAGCGCACAGGGGAGGTATAGGGATGAGCAGTTCTTC
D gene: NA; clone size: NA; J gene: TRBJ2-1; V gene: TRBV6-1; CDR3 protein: CASTNYNEQFF; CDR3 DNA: TGTGCCAGCACCAACTACAATGAGCAGTTCTTC
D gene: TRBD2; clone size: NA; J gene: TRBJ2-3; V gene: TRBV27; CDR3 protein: CASKRTSGAADTQYF; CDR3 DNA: TGTGCCAGCAAGCGGACTAGCGGGGCGGCAGATACGCAGTATTTT
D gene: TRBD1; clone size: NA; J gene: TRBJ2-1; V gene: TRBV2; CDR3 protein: CASDRGRKDNEQFF; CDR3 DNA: TGTGCCAGCGACAGGGGGCGCAAAGACAATGAGCAGTTCTTC
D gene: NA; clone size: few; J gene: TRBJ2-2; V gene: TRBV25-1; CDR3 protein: CASSDPIGAGELFF; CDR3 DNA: TGTGCCAGCAGTGACCCGATCGGAGCCGGGGAGCTGTTTTTT
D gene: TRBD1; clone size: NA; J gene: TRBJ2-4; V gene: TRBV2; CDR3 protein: CASRGDRGIDIQYF; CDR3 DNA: TGTGCCAGCAGGGGGGACAGGGGGATAGACATTCAGTACTTC
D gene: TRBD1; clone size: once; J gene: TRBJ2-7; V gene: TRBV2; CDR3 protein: CAWDSSYEQYF; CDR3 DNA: TGTGCGTGGGACAGCTCCTACGAGCAGTACTTC
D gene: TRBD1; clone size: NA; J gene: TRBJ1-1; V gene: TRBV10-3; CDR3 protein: CAISERPGQMNTEAFF; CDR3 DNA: TGTGCCATCAGTGAGCGGCCGGGACAGATGAACACTGAAGCTTTCTTT
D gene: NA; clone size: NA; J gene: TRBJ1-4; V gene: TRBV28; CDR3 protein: CASSLEAGIGNEKLFF; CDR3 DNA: TGTGCCAGCAGTTTAGAGGCGGGGATCGGTAATGAAAAACTGTTTTTT
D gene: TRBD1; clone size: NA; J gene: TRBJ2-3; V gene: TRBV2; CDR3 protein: CASRTGTDTQYF; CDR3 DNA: TGTGCCAGCAGGACAGGGACAGATACGCAGTATTTT